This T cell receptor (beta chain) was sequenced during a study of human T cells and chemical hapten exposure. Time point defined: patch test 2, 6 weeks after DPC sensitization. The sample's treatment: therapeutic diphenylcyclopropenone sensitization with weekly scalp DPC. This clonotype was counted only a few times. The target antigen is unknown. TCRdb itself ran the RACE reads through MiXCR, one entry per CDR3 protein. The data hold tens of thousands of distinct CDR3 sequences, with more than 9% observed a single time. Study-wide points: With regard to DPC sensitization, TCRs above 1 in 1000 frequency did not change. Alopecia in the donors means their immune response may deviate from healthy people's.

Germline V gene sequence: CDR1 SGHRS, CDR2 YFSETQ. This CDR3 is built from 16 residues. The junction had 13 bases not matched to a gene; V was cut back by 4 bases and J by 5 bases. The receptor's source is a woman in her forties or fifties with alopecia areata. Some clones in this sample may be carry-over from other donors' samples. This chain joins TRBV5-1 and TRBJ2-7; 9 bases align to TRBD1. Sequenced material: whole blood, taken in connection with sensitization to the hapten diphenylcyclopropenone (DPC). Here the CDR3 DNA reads TGCGCCAGCAGCCGACAGGGACAGGGCCGGGGGGACGAGCAGTACTTC. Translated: CASSRQGQGRGDEQYF. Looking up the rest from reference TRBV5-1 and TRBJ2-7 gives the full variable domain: KAGVTQTPRYLIKTRGQQVTLSCSPISGHRSVSWYQQTPGQGLQFLFEYFSETQRNKGNFPGRFSGRQFSNSRSEMNVSTLELGDSALYLCASSRQGQGRGDEQYFGPGTRLTVT.